This record covers a single T cell receptor (beta chain). Its antigen has not been determined. Base quality data are lacking; no much larger clone is found one base away. All donors were healthy Caucasians. The twin cohort comprised three pairs of female monozygotic twins, all aged about 18 to 29 years. Positive isolation kits from Invitrogen were used to isolate CD4+ and CD8+ T cell populations. Looking up the germline V gene yields CDR1 SNHLY and CDR2 FYNNEI. The germline ends are 5 bases apart after V is trimmed by 5 bases and J by 6 bases. The CDR3 numbers 10 residues from cysteine through phenylalanine. Of the read, only the CDR3 DNA is kept; its 30 bases are in frame from base 1. The source of the sample is a study of identical twins (dated by TCRdb to the mid-2010s). The study in broad terms: The study deep-sequenced TCR alpha and beta repertoires from monozygotic twins, unrelated adults of various ages and cord blood to test whether fetal clonotypes persist. To rule out contamination, replicate twin experiments were performed at different times with different library preparation protocols. Overall study outcomes, separate from this receptor: Compared with coincidental sharing between unrelated individuals, an excess of low generation-probability sequences was observed among out-of-frame TCR alpha sequences shared between twins. Abundant cord blood beta clonotypes had fewer insertions, young adult naive repertoires showed a similar but weaker trend, and memory repertoires showed no such trend. The excess sharing between twins in beta out-of-frame sequences was weaker because fewer shared sequences reduced the signal-to-noise ratio. Zero-insertion analyses could be partly confounded by invariant T cells such as MAIT and iNKT, although diverse VJ usage argued against such confounding for most clonotypes. In monozygotic twins, out-of-frame TCR alpha sharing was systematically underestimated by recombination models, although the models agreed with sharing between unrelated individuals. Because the same donors could not be followed over many years, the conclusions relied on cross-sectional statistical analysis.

Library creation used 5' RACE. Sequencing used an Illumina HiSeq 2000. Template switching added a universal primer binding site, and the final cDNA carried a unique molecular identifier that allowed TCR cDNA molecules to be counted accurately. Specific primers in the conserved constant-segment region were used to synthesize first-strand cDNA for TCR alpha and beta chains. To control for contamination, every cDNA library was double barcoded, receiving both a SMART-Mk sample barcode and Illumina barcodes. TruSeq adapter sequences along with Illumina sample barcodes were introduced in two successive PCR steps. The TCR alpha and beta cDNA libraries were sequenced on the Illumina HiSeq platform using custom primers. For the original study's pipeline: Raw reads were processed with MiGEC to extract unique molecular identifiers, and MiXCR was used to determine CDR3 positions. For each individual, recombination models were inferred using an EM algorithm with the repgenHMM and IGoR tools. The analysis of shared clonotypes was done with the tcR package in R, with sharing normalized by the product of cloneset sizes. To study raw recombination without the effects of thymic and clonal selection, out-of-frame nonproductive sequences were analyzed. The public sequencing data were trimmed at Q25 with fastp and processed into clonotypes with MiXCR by TCRdb, which kept only in-frame beta chains. Rows with a matching CDR3 protein are joined into one entry that keeps the most common DNA and genes. V and J calls and clone size were set by TCRdb, not the authors. This sample is represented by some 570,000 distinct CDR3 sequences; more than 20% of them were singletons. Clones ranked in the top ten supply 0.45% to 0.5% of the sample.

In addition, the sample was reused for a study of yellow fever vaccine responses in identical twins. The second study's paper adds: According to the authors, in identical twins the way T cells responded to vaccination appeared partly convergent and partly personalized. In identical twins, the study followed T cell clones that responded to the vaccine with precision.

The sample taken for sequencing was CD4+ T cells sorted from blood. This TCR was sampled from a woman between 18 and 30 years old in good health. The chain uses TRBV2 and TRBJ2-7; the D gene is unclear. The base sequence is TGTGCCAGCAGTCGAAGCGAGCAGTACTTC. Translated, it gives CASSRSEQYF.